Presented here are 32 T cell receptor beta chains from one specimen sequenced in a study of blood T cell repertoires in COVID-19. The method was immunoSEQ multiplex PCR; TCRdb's version includes in-frame clones alone and lacks a portion of them. The sample contains about 240,000 clones, around 81% of which appear only once. Sequencing was done on a sample of peripheral blood. The receptors were sampled from a man between 25 and 39 years old who had recovered from COVID-19.

The chain recombines TRBV5-4 with TRBJ2-7; 7 bases agree with TRBD1. V lost 0 bases, J lost 3 bases, and 3 bases stayed unmatched. This CDR3 contains 14 residues. Germline V gene lookup returns CDR1 SGHNT and CDR2 YYREEE (reference sequence). This CDR3 is CASSLGDRYYEQYF. The DNA of the CDR3 is TGTGCCAGCAGCTTGGGGGACAGATACTACGAGCAGTACTTC. The full variable domain, its missing parts supplied by reference TRBV5-4 and TRBJ2-7, is ETGVTQSPTHLIKTRGQQVTLRCSSQSGHNTVSWYQQALGQGPQFIFQYYREEENGRGNFPPRFSGLQFPNYSSELNVNALELDDSALYLCASSLGDRYYEQYFGPGTRLTVT.

The chain carries TRBV5-5 and TRBJ1-3; D unclear. The germline V gene encodes CDR1 SGHKS and CDR2 YYEKEE (reference sequence). The V gene lost 4 bases and the J gene lost 4 bases, with 9 bases spanning the gap. This CDR3 contains 13 residues. The CDR3, as DNA: TGTGCCAGCAGCGCCGGGATGGGAAACACCATATATTTT. Translating it yields CASSAGMGNTIYF.

The chain recombines TRBV6-5 with TRBJ2-1; 9 bases map to TRBD1. The CDR3 extends over 15 amino acids. CDR1 is MNHEY and CDR2 is SVGAGI in the germline V gene. The V and J ends lost 8 bases and 7 bases, in that order; junction bases with no gene match: 12. CDR3 sequence reads: CASWAGTGTKNEQFF. The CDR3 DNA reads TGTGCCAGCTGGGCCGGGACAGGGACCAAAAATGAGCAGTTCTTC.

The chain has TRBV7-8 and TRBJ1-6, with D uncertain. Germline assignment: CDR1 SGHVS and CDR2 FQNEAQ. The CDR3 runs to 20 residues. The ends were cut back, 2 bases at V and 3 bases at J, with 23 bases in the middle. The CDR3 DNA is TGTGCCAGCAGCTTACAATCAAAGTTTCGGCAGAACAGCTATAATTCACCCCTCCACTTT. It specifies CASSLQSKFRQNSYNSPLHF.

The V gene is TRBV4-2, the J gene TRBJ1-1; D possibly corresponds to TRBD1 (5 bases). Trimming pared 0 bases from V and 5 bases from J, leaving 16 bases between. From germline, CDR1 is LGHNA and CDR2 YNFKEQ. The CDR3 has 16 residues. In DNA form, the CDR3 reads TGTGCCAGCAGCCAAGATCAAGGCAGGGTGAGGACTGAAGCTTTCTTT. Translated, it gives CASSQDQGRVRTEAFF.

The chain uses TRBV28 and TRBJ2-5, with a tentative D call TRBD1 (6 bases). The CDR3 loop spans 15 amino acids. Germline loops: CDR1 MDHEN, CDR2 SYDVKM. The V and J ends lost 2 bases and 4 bases respectively, with 14 bases between them. For the CDR3, the DNA is TGTGCCAGCAGTTTACCCAAGACAGGTAGAGAGACCCAGTACTTC. Translation gives CASSLPKTGRETQYF.

The chain uses TRBV6-5 and TRBJ2-3; 9 bases line up with TRBD1. The CDR3 contains 15 residues. J was trimmed by 4 bases and V by 7 bases; bases with no gene match: 9. The germline V gene encodes CDR1 MNHEY and CDR2 SVGAGI. CDR3 sequence (DNA): TGTGCCAGCAACCTACAGGGGGCTTTCGCAGATACGCAGTATTTT. Translation: CASNLQGAFADTQYF.

The chain employs TRBV4-2 and TRBJ2-1; 12 nucleotides agree with TRBD2. V lost 5 bases, J lost 8 bases, and 10 bases stayed unmatched. This CDR3 spans 16 amino acids. Germline CDR1 LGHNA, CDR2 YNFKEQ. This CDR3 is CASSSTSGGLRDEQFF. DNA of the CDR3: TGTGCCAGCAGCTCGACTAGCGGGGGCCTAAGGGATGAGCAGTTCTTC.

The chain combines TRBV10-3 with TRBJ1-1; 12 nucleotides agree with TRBD1. The V gene end was trimmed by 6 bases and the J gene end by 6 bases; junction bases not matched to a gene: 5. Germline V gene data show CDR1 as ENHRY and CDR2 as SYGVKD. The CDR3 extends over 14 amino acids. The CDR3 region has the DNA TGTGCCATCAGAGGGACAGGGGGCGTATCTGAAGCTTTCTTT. Encoded protein: CAIRGTGGVSEAFF.

V is TRBV24-1 and J is TRBJ2-7; possibly TRBD1 for D (6 bases). Germline V gene lookup returns CDR1 KGHDR and CDR2 SFDVKD. Trimming removed 6 bases from V and 2 bases from J, with 7 bases in between. The CDR3 is made up of 12 amino acids. The CDR3 is CATSRDTYEQYV. The CDR3 nucleotides are TGTGCCACCAGTCGGGACACCTACGAGCAGTACGTC.

This clone was found once. The CDR3 DNA reads as TGTGCCAGCAGTGAAGGGACAGGGGGCGCGTTAATGGCTTTCTTT. As protein: CASSEGTGGALMAFF. The chain employs TRBV6-1 and TRBJ1-1; 11 bases map to TRBD1. J lost 11 bases, V lost 1 base, and 9 bases had no gene match. Germline V gene data show CDR1 as MNHNS and CDR2 as SASEGT. This CDR3 is 15 amino acids long.

This chain uses TRBV6-5 with TRBJ2-4; 9 bases match TRBD1. The CDR3 runs 14 residues. The V gene's germline CDR1 is MNHEY and CDR2 SVGAGI. V lost 6 bases to trimming and J lost 9 bases; unmatched junction nucleotides: 9. The CDR3 bases are TGTGCCAGCAGAGGGGACAGGGCTGGAGGCATTCAGTACTTC. Protein: CASRGDRAGGIQYF.

The rearrangement links TRBV28 to TRBJ2-5, with 13 bases fitting TRBD2. The V and J ends lost 4 bases and 5 bases, in that order; junction bases with no gene match: 7. Germline assignment: CDR1 MDHEN and CDR2 SYDVKM. CDR3 length: 16 amino acids. The CDR3 DNA follows: TGTGCCAGCAGTTCCCGACTAGCGGGGGGAAGGGAGACCCAGTACTTC. As protein: CASSSRLAGGRETQYF. The full variable domain, its missing parts supplied by reference TRBV28 and TRBJ2-5, is DVKVTQSSRYLVKRTGEKVFLECVQDMDHENMFWYRQDPGLGLRLIYFSYDVKMKEKGDIPEGYSVSREKKERFSLILESASTNQTSMYLCASSSRLAGGRETQYFGPGTRLLVL.

This clone has just a few counts. In DNA, the CDR3 is TGTGCCAGCAGCTCCCAGACCGGCGGCAATGAGCAGTTCTTC. Protein: CASSSQTGGNEQFF. The genes are TRBV13 and TRBJ2-1; D gene uncertain. The CDR3 contains 14 residues. Trimming left V 4 bases short and J 6 bases short, with 13 bases between. Germline CDR1 reads PRHDT; CDR2 reads FYEKMQ (reference sequence).

This clone was seen just once. The rearrangement joins TRBV11-2 to TRBJ2-5; 12 nucleotides match TRBD2. Trimming at V came to 0 bases and at J to 5 bases, leaving 10 bases not matched to a gene. Germline V gives CDR1 SGHAT, CDR2 FQNNGV. This CDR3 region has 18 residues. This CDR3 reads CASSLEWASGGALETQYF. CDR3 coding DNA: TGTGCCAGCAGCTTAGAGTGGGCTAGCGGGGGGGCCCTGGAGACCCAGTACTTC.

This chain connects TRBV28 to TRBJ2-7, with 8 bases lining up with TRBD2. CDR3 length: 14 amino acids. Trimming removed 9 bases from V and 6 bases from J; junction bases left unmatched: 13. Germline-derived CDR1 and CDR2 are MDHEN and SYDVKM. The CDR3 reads CASTTGGASAEQYV. DNA for the CDR3: TGTGCCAGTACTACGGGGGGGGCTTCGGCCGAGCAGTACGTC.

DNA of the CDR3: TGCGCCAGCAGCCAACAACTCTGGACAGATTCACCCCTCCACTTT. Protein sequence: CASSQQLWTDSPLHF. The V and J genes are TRBV4-1 and TRBJ1-6; TRBD1 is a possible D gene (6 bases). The germline V gene encodes CDR1 MGHRA and CDR2 YSYEKL. The V gene lost 2 bases and the J gene lost 8 bases, with 13 bases spanning the gap. This CDR3 has 15 amino acids.

The rearrangement uses TRBV5-1 and TRBJ1-4, with TRBD1 identical over 10 bases. CDR3 length: 17 residues. Germline CDR1 is SGHRS and CDR2 is YFSETQ. With V trimmed by 3 bases and J by 0 bases, 5 bases remained unmatched. The CDR3 sequence is CASSSRTGGTTNEKLFF. DNA of the CDR3: TGCGCCAGCAGCTCGAGGACAGGGGGAACAACTAATGAAAAACTGTTTTTT.

The rearrangement joins TRBV15 to TRBJ2-5; 9 bases map to TRBD2. The CDR3 sequence is 19 residues long. With V trimmed by 0 bases and J by 4 bases, 15 bases remained unmatched. The germline V gene encodes CDR1 LNHNV and CDR2 YYDKDF (reference sequence). CDR3 protein: CATSREVLAGSYRGETQYF. The CDR3 DNA reads as TGTGCCACCAGCAGAGAGGTGCTAGCGGGGAGTTATCGTGGAGAGACCCAGTACTTC.

V and J are TRBV7-2 and TRBJ2-3; perhaps TRBD1 as D (5 bases). Trimming took 5 bases from V and 2 from J, leaving 8 bases between them. This CDR3 spans 13 amino acids. The V gene's germline CDR1 is SGHTA and CDR2 FQGNSA. CDR3 bases: TGTGCCAGCAGCGCGACAGTCACAGATACGCAGTATTTT. Translation gives CASSATVTDTQYF.

The CDR3 loop reads CASSADTGELFF. The CDR3 nucleotides read TGTGCCAGCAGCGCAGATACCGGGGAGCTGTTTTTT. The chain carries TRBV2 and TRBJ2-2; no clear D. Trimming left V 6 bases short and J 5 bases short, with 7 bases between. CDR1 and CDR2 (germline): SNHLY, FYNNEI. The length of the CDR3 is 12 residues.

The rearrangement joins TRBV18 to TRBJ2-5; TRBD1 is a possible D gene (6 bases). The germline CDR1 and CDR2 sequences are KGHSH and LQKENI. Trimming left V 3 bases short and J 5 bases short, with 22 bases between. The CDR3 has 17 amino acids. This CDR3 is CASSPRDTGTGAETQYF. CDR3 coding DNA: TGTGCCAGCTCACCCCGGGACACAGGCACGGGTGCGGAGACCCAGTACTTC.

J is TRBJ2-1 and V is TRBV28; D is uncertain. Germline assignment: CDR1 MDHEN and CDR2 SYDVKM. Trimming removed 4 bases at V and 8 bases at J, with 6 bases between. The CDR3 consists of 11 residues. The CDR3 DNA sequence: TGTGCCAGCAGTTCTCCGGATGAGCAGTTCTTC. Translated: CASSSPDEQFF.

The chain recombines TRBV12-3 or TRBV12-4 with TRBJ2-5; no reliable D call. This CDR3 region has 13 residues. Trimming stripped 6 bases from V and 4 bases from J, with 12 bases between. The CDR3 sequence: CASSPVLGETQYF. The CDR3 DNA reads TGTGCCAGCAGCCCGGTCCTCGGAGAGACCCAGTACTTC.

This chain uses TRBV5-1 with TRBJ2-2; D not resolved. Germline assignment: CDR1 SGHRS and CDR2 YFSETQ. With 2 bases removed from V and 7 bases from J, the gap between germline ends came to 9 bases. The CDR3 extends over 13 amino acids. The chain's CDR3 is CASSLNSDGELFF. The CDR3 DNA reads TGCGCCAGCAGCTTAAATTCAGACGGGGAGCTGTTTTTT. The full variable domain, in which reference TRBV5-1 and TRBJ2-2 provide the parts outside the CDR3, is KAGVTQTPRYLIKTRGQQVTLSCSPISGHRSVSWYQQTPGQGLQFLFEYFSETQRNKGNFPGRFSGRQFSNSRSEMNVSTLELGDSALYLCASSLNSDGELFFGEGSRLTVL.

The chain employs TRBV10-3 and TRBJ2-7; 11 positions agree with TRBD1. Germline CDR1 ENHRY, CDR2 SYGVKD. The CDR3 extends over 14 amino acids. Trimming removed 1 base from V and 6 bases from J; junction bases left unmatched: 2. The CDR3 nucleotides read TGTGCCATCAGTGAGTTGGGGACAGGGGGCGAGCAGTACGTC. It translates to CAISELGTGGEQYV.

The rearrangement uses TRBV19 and TRBJ1-5, with a tentative D call TRBD1 (5 bases). V gave up 0 bases and J gave up 1 base, with 16 bases separating them. CDR3 size: 18 residues. The germline gives CDR1 LNHDA, CDR2 SQIVND (reference sequence). The CDR3: CASSIDHPSGVSNQPQHF. The CDR3 nucleotides read TGTGCCAGTAGTATAGATCACCCTTCGGGGGTAAGCAATCAGCCCCAGCATTTT. Full variable domain (remainder filled in from reference TRBV19 and TRBJ1-5): DGGITQSPKYLFRKEGQNVTLSCEQNLNHDAMYWYRQDPGQGLRLIYYSQIVNDFQKGDIAEGYSVSREKKESFPLTVTSAQKNPTAFYLCASSIDHPSGVSNQPQHFGDGTRLSIL.

The chain carries TRBV7-2 and TRBJ2-3; D is perhaps TRBD1 (6 bases). Germline CDR1 reads SGHTA; CDR2 reads FQGNSA. V dropped 3 bases and J dropped 4 bases, with 8 bases sitting between them. This CDR3 contains 13 residues. The CDR3 nucleotides are TGTGCCAGCAGCTTCTGGGGGCCAGATACGCAGTATTTT. Translated: CASSFWGPDTQYF.

On this clone itself: Mismatch with germline at one junction end may stem from a read error. The chain carries TRBV3-1 (or the pseudogene TRBV3-2) and TRBJ1-1; 7 bases line up with TRBD1. The CDR3 length is 13 residues. Per germline, CDR1 LGHDT and CDR2 YNNKEL (reference sequence). CDR3 nucleotide sequence: TGTACCAGCAGCCTGACAGGGTACACTGAAGCTTTCTTT. Protein product: CTSSLTGYTEAFF.

J is TRBJ2-3 and V is TRBV11-2, with 7 positions matching TRBD1. V was pared by 0 bases and J by 2 bases, with 5 bases of the junction left unmatched. Germline CDR1 and CDR2: SGHAT and FQNNGV. CDR3 length equals 16 residues. The CDR3: CASSLDRTGPTDTQYF. For the CDR3, the DNA is TGTGCCAGCAGCTTAGATAGGACAGGACCCACAGATACGCAGTATTTT.

The chain is built from TRBV6-2 or TRBV6-3 and TRBJ2-1; 10 bases agree with TRBD2. The V and J ends lost 5 bases and 7 bases, in that order; junction bases with no gene match: 5. There are 14 residues in the CDR3. CDR1 and CDR2 (germline): MNHEY, SVGEGT. CDR3 amino acids: CASSPRTSGNEQFF. DNA for the CDR3: TGTGCCAGCAGTCCCCGGACTAGCGGTAATGAGCAGTTCTTC.

J is TRBJ1-6 and V is TRBV5-4, with a possible D match to TRBD1 (5 bases). The CDR3 has 16 residues. Germline V gives CDR1 SGHNT, CDR2 YYREEE (reference sequence). The V end was cut by 6 bases, the J end by 0 bases, with 13 bases between. CDR3: CASTSVGGSYNSPLHF. The DNA of the CDR3 is TGTGCCAGCACCTCCGTCGGGGGCTCCTATAATTCACCCCTCCACTTT.